Below, 4 T cell receptor beta chains from the same sample are listed, as sequenced in a study of control samples from healthy donors and cancer patients. The method was immunoSEQ multiplex PCR; TCRdb's version includes in-frame clones alone and lacks a portion of them. This table has about 410,000 clones, approximately 90% appearing once. Sequencing was performed on PBMCs. Source of these receptors: a man aged 40-49 years with head and neck cancer.

The V and J genes are TRBV6-5 and TRBJ1-5, with TRBD1 matching 7 bases. The CDR3 contains 11 residues. CDR1 and CDR2 (germline): MNHEY, SVGAGI. V lost 6 bases and J lost 9; bases outside the gene matches: 2. The CDR3 region is CASSTGAPQHF. The CDR3 DNA follows: TGTGCCAGCAGCACAGGGGCGCCCCAGCATTTT.

Written as DNA, the CDR3 is TGTGCCAGCAGTGAAACAACACCTGCAACTAATGAAAAACTGTTTTTT. Protein sequence: CASSETTPATNEKLFF. The gene calls are TRBV25-1 and TRBJ1-4; D not resolved. This CDR3 is built from 16 residues. V gave up 2 bases and J gave up 0 bases, with 10 bases separating them. Germline V gene data show CDR1 as MGHDK and CDR2 as SYGVNS.

This clone was recorded only once. The chain joins TRBV18 to TRBJ2-1, with 7 bases lining up with TRBD2. This CDR3 spans 16 amino acids. The germline V gene has CDR1 KGHSH and CDR2 LQKENI. The ends lost 3 bases at V and 10 bases at J; junction bases unmatched: 15. The CDR3 DNA reads TGTGCCAGCTCACCCTTTGGGGGAGGGCCTAACGCCGAGCAGTTCTTC. Residues: CASSPFGGGPNAEQFF.

The V gene is TRBV19, the J gene TRBJ2-7; 9 nucleotides align to TRBD1. Germline CDR1 is LNHDA and CDR2 is SQIVND (reference sequence). The V gene end was trimmed by 5 bases and the J gene end by 1 base; junction bases not matched to a gene: 3. CDR3 size: 14 residues. CDR3 DNA sequence: TGTGCCAGTAGTTTGGGACAGGGTTCCTACGAGCAGTACTTC. As protein: CASSLGQGSYEQYF.